This entry features one T cell receptor beta chain sequence. Antigen unknown. This CDR3 has 12 amino acids. V gave up 7 bases and J gave up 6 bases, with 12 bases separating them. Germline CDR1 is MNHEY and CDR2 is SMNVEV (reference sequence). This entry comes from a study of T cell responses to AZD1222 COVID-19 vaccine. General observations from the study: Only five or six individuals given AZD1222 were seropositive at baseline. Spike as a whole was targeted by vaccine-associated CD4 TCRs, dominant at 160-218 and 743-854.

TCRdb's copy holds only in-frame clones and misses some; the assay was immunoSEQ multiplex PCR. The data hold around 110,000 clones, with 87% observed a single time. This sequence was found in an adult in good health. The rearrangement joins TRBV27 to TRBJ1-2; D perhaps matches TRBD1 (5 bases). Sequencing used peripheral blood, obtained on day 0 of AZD1222 vaccination. The CDR3 region has the DNA TGTGCCAGCAAAAACGGAGGGGATGGCTACACCTTC. Translated: CASKNGGDGYTF.